This entry describes one T cell receptor (beta chain). Its antigen has not been determined. The record has no base qualities; no much larger clone is one base away. These data come from a study of shared clonotypes between healthy human individuals (dated by TCRdb to 2019 to 2021). Describing the broader study: A few men and a couple of women, aged 18 to 49 years, made up the cohort. To increase sequencing depth and limit assay-specific biases, TCR repertoire library preparation and sequencing were carried out by different laboratories using diverse techniques. Per donor, leukapheresis produced somewhere between about 0.94 and 9 billion PBMCs. To estimate repertoire size and how much clonotypes are shared between individuals, the study performed deep sequencing of blood TCR repertoires from 4 to 6 healthy adults. Per donor, three plates each were used for CD4 naive and CD4 memory, two for CD8 naive, and one for CD8 memory.

Donors were healthy HIV-negative adults with no recently reported acute infections or vaccinations. Every donor was a Caucasian adult residing in Nashville, Tennessee, USA. CD4+ T cells were enriched by magnetic negative selection, after which naive cells were positively selected on CD45RA and the negative fraction was taken as the memory subset. Blood was collected by leukapheresis, and PBMCs were isolated by Ficoll-Histopaque density gradient centrifugation and then cryopreserved in liquid nitrogen vapor phase. Purity and quantity of every magnetically sorted T cell population were checked by analytical flow cytometry. Genomic DNA was isolated from each sorted fraction and quantified by UV absorbance on a Nanodrop 2000c. General findings and caveats noted by the study authors: When several donors were compared, the shared fraction of clonotypes was about 5.4% for naive CD4, more than 3% for naive CD8, more than 2% for memory CD4, and under 0.5% for memory CD8. Sampling was limited to blood, and TCR repertoires in tissue likely differ from TCR repertoires in blood. Naive subsets generally had larger estimated clonotype richness than memory subsets. Based on pairwise subsampling, the degree of clonotype sharing among donors was expected to be affected by sequencing depth. The genetic and exposure-history diversity represented was limited by the small number of donors. Compared with non-shared clonotypes, clonotypes shared by all four sorted-subset donors had higher generation probabilities. Incomplete sequencing was indicated by rarefaction of sorted-subset datasets, despite the large sequencing depth.

The CDR3 covers 13 residues, taking in both the cysteine and the phenylalanine. Left in the record is the CDR3 DNA by itself, 39 bases read in frame from the first base. The germline V gene (reference sequence) specifies LNHDA as CDR1 and SQIVND as CDR2. Using the deep immunoSEQ assay, multiplex PCR amplified TCR CDR3 regions from genomic DNA. Genomic DNA extracted from each cell subset was distributed evenly over all wells of several immunoSEQ 96-well plates, and each plate served as one replicate. Each replicate PCR for sorted subsets received roughly 0.2 ug genomic DNA, equal to around 32,000 T cell genomes. The purified libraries were quantified using a Qubit 3.0 fluorometer, sized with a Bioanalyzer 2100, and then quantified again using the KAPA Library Quantification kit. Each immunoSEQ 96-well plate was sequenced on its own single-read 150-cycle Illumina NextSeq 550 flow cell. Turning to the authors' computational methods: Because the immunoSEQ output included only junctional sequences and no quality scores, the filtering could not be the same as the filtering used for full-length reads. To assign V/J genes and CDR3, sequences were annotated against IMGT germline references using PyIR, a Python wrapper for IgBLAST v1.9. Reads were removed for weak V/J assignments (E-value above 1e-6), missing CDR3, stop codons, out-of-frame junctions, or ambiguous translated residues. V3J clonotypes were defined by identical inferred V gene, J gene, and CDR3 amino acid sequence. The percentage overlap between two repertoires was calculated by dividing the number of shared unique clonotypes by the size of the smaller repertoire. Repertoire richness was assessed with RTK rarefaction, the Chao1 estimator, and Recon v2.1 estimates of unobserved clonotypes. OLGA was used to compute generation probabilities for all TCRbeta clonotypes that the gDNA method yielded from a handful of donors. TCRdb carries this immuneACCESS record with in-frame sequences only. Its versions omit some clonotypes, under half of them owing to an unresolved V gene in the studies checked, with the rest unexplained. From that table come the V and J calls and clone size; the DNA was used to work out D and trimming. This sample is represented by over a million clones; around three quarters of them were singletons. In total, the top ten clones hold roughly 0.61% of the sample.

The sample comprised memory CD4+ T cells from PBMCs. According to the study, the label for this sample's cell subset or site signals: CD45RA-negative fraction. The TCR sequence derives from a young man in good health. Some clones in this sample may be carry-over from other donors' samples. Recombination joined TRBV19 with TRBJ2-5; the D region possibly corresponds to TRBD2 (6 bases align). The J call may be mistaken, given a closer DNA end match to TRBJ2-7. In nucleotides, the sequence is TGTGCCAGTAGTATAGTCCGCGGGGACGAGCAGTACTTC. This sequence encodes CASSIVRGDEQYF.